This TCR beta chain was identified during a study of CD8 T cells in ankylosing spondylitis. Regarding the study as a whole: Reportedly, significant enrichment of disease-linked clones occurred in matched ankylosing spondylitis synovial fluid. Several highly homologous variants formed a TCR beta motif that appeared characteristic of ankylosing spondylitis blood. Disease-linked clones had a CD8+ phenotype and relatively low frequency in peripheral blood.

The length of the CDR3 is 13 residues. Germline assignment: CDR1 DFQATT and CDR2 SNEGSKA (reference sequence). Trimming stripped 3 bases from V and 4 bases from J, with 13 bases between. TCR beta libraries were made by quantitative 5'-RACE with molecular barcodes. TCRdb re-called the 5' RACE reads through MiXCR, storing one row per CDR3 protein. Counted here are 750,000 to 850,000 distinct CDR3 sequences, approximately 12% occurring once; the ten biggest clones make up approximately 0.46%. This clonotype was picked up many times. Its antigen is unknown. The receptor was isolated from a male donor with ankylosing spondylitis. The genes are TRBV20-1 and TRBJ2-7; the D gene could be TRBD1 or TRBD2 (5 bases each). The specimen sequenced was blood, either unsorted or a sorted T cell fraction (not recorded which). CDR3 region: CSASRDPGYEQYF. The CDR3 bases are TGCAGTGCTAGCCGGGACCCAGGTTACGAGCAGTACTTC.